This T cell receptor beta chain was identified in a study of graft-versus-host responses after intestinal transplantation. Per the germline V gene, CDR1 is SQVTM and CDR2 is ANQGSEA. The CDR3 runs to 14 residues. Trimming cost V 5 bases and J 6 bases; bases outside gene matches: 8. Libraries were prepared by immunoSEQ multiplex PCR; TCRdb keeps only in-frame clonotypes and omits some of them. This sample has tens of thousands of clones; 90% to 95% occur once, and the top ten carry around 6.3%. This clonotype originated in a human patient who received an intestinal transplant, so some T cells may come from the graft donor. The sequences come from PBMCs, collected around 800 days after a first intestinal transplant, on the day of a second. This chain joins TRBV29-1 and TRBJ1-1; 11 bases agree with TRBD1. The CDR3 region is CSVIRDRGLAEAFF. In DNA form, the CDR3 reads TGCAGCGTTATCCGGGACAGGGGGTTAGCTGAAGCTTTCTTT.